Below are 26 T cell receptor beta chains sequenced from a single sample in a study of T cell repertoires in cytomegalovirus infection. TCRdb ran MiXCR on the reads and lists one entry per CDR3 protein. This sample has some 800,000 distinct CDR3 sequences, with almost 30% found just once. These TCRs are of unknown antigen specificity. This specimen consisted of cultured CD8+ T cells from PBMCs, obtained from culture after CMV antigen stimulation. The source of these receptors is a human donor in good health (CMV status not recorded). Some clones in this sample may be carry-over from other donors' samples.

Note on this clonotype: Given a much more abundant clone one base away, this may be a read error. The chain employs TRBV7-9 and TRBJ2-7; tentatively, D is TRBD1 or TRBD2 (5 bases each). The CDR3 has 14 residues. V was shortened by 5 bases and J by 0 bases, with 11 bases between the two germline ends. Germline lookup yields CDR1 SEHNR and CDR2 FQNEAQ (reference sequence). The CDR3 nucleotides are TGTGCCAGCAGCGGGGACGGCCACTCCTACGAGCAGTACTTC. It codes for CASSGDGHSYEQYF.

The chain has TRBV29-1 and TRBJ2-2, with D possibly being TRBD2 (5 bases). The germline CDR1 and CDR2 sequences are SQVTM and ANQGSEA. The V and J ends lost 1 base and 7 bases respectively, with 7 bases between them. The CDR3 covers 12 residues. This CDR3 reads CSVEGENGELFF. CDR3 nucleotides: TGCAGCGTTGAAGGGGAGAACGGGGAGCTGTTTTTT.

V usage is TRBV7-4 and J usage is TRBJ2-5; tentatively, D is TRBD1 or TRBD2 (5 bases each). This CDR3 contains 15 residues. Trimming cost V 5 bases and J 5 bases, with 18 bases left between them. CDR1 is SGHVT and CDR2 is SQSDAQ in the germline V gene. This CDR3 reads CASSGPGGPSETQYF. Here the CDR3 DNA reads TGTGCCAGCAGCGGCCCTGGGGGTCCTAGCGAGACCCAGTACTTC.

In its sample, this clonotype was seen many times. This chain links TRBV12-3 or TRBV12-4 with TRBJ1-3; D uncertain. The CDR3 has 12 residues. V lost 2 bases and J lost 6, with 5 bases in between. CDR3 DNA sequence: TGTGCCAGCAGTTTACCAAAAAACACCATATATTTT. Translation gives CASSLPKNTIYF.

V and J are TRBV7-9 and TRBJ1-2, with a tentative D call TRBD1 (5 bases). Trimming took off 5 bases at V and 7 bases at J, with 17 bases between the two ends. The CDR3 is made up of 14 amino acids. Germline V gene sequence: CDR1 SEHNR, CDR2 FQNEAQ (reference sequence). The CDR3 spells CASSALKDRGGYTF. In DNA, the CDR3 is TGTGCCAGCAGCGCCTTAAAGGATAGGGGTGGCTACACCTTC.

This clonotype was counted only a few times. This rearrangement joins TRBV7-9 to TRBJ2-5; D may be TRBD1 (5 bases). The CDR3 is 14 amino acids. V lost 3 bases to trimming and J lost 5 bases, with 13 bases between them. CDR1 and CDR2 (germline): SEHNR, FQNEAQ (reference sequence). This chain's CDR3 is CASSFRVALETQYF. CDR3 nucleotides: TGTGCCAGCAGCTTCAGGGTCGCGTTGGAGACCCAGTACTTC. Complete variable domain (other parts from reference TRBV7-9 and TRBJ2-5): DTGVSQNPRHKITKRGQNVTFRCDPISEHNRLYWYRQTLGQGPEFLTYFQNEAQLEKSRLLSDRFSAERPKGSFSTLEIQRTEQGDSAMYLCASSFRVALETQYFGPGTRLLVL.

This chain joins TRBV27 and TRBJ1-5; TRBD1 might be the D (5 bases). CDR1 MNHEY and CDR2 SMNVEV come from the germline V gene (reference sequence). V was cut by 5 bases and J by 0 bases, with 11 bases left in between. CDR3 length: 15 residues. The CDR3 here is CASSPLTDSNQPQHF. CDR3 DNA: TGTGCCAGCAGTCCCCTGACAGATAGCAATCAGCCCCAGCATTTT.

This rearrangement joins TRBV20-1 to TRBJ1-5; TRBD1 might be the D (6 bases). The CDR3 contains 19 residues. Per the germline V gene, CDR1 is DFQATT and CDR2 is SNEGSKA (reference sequence). V gave up 0 bases and J gave up 6 bases, with 27 bases separating them. CDR3 nucleotide sequence: TGCAGTGCTAGAGATGGAAGGGGCGGTGGGACAATATATGGTCAGCCCCAGCATTTT. It specifies CSARDGRGGGTIYGQPQHF.

The chain combines TRBV25-1 with TRBJ2-5, with 7 bases that match TRBD1. V lost 5 bases, J lost 5 bases, and 8 bases stayed unmatched. The V gene's germline CDR1 is MGHDK and CDR2 SYGVNS. The CDR3 is made up of 14 amino acids. CDR3 sequence: CASSNRGRIETQYF. The CDR3, as DNA: TGTGCCAGCAGTAACAGGGGAAGGATTGAGACCCAGTACTTC.

CDR3 loop: CAARDRSYEQYF. CDR3 DNA: TGTGCCGCTCGGGACAGAAGTTACGAGCAGTACTTC. The rearrangement uses TRBV2 and TRBJ2-7; 7 nucleotides match TRBD1. CDR1 and CDR2 from the germline V gene are SNHLY and FYNNEI. V dropped 11 bases and J dropped 4; count of bases not matched to a gene: 8. The CDR3 consists of 12 residues. The variable domain in full, completed from reference TRBV2 and TRBJ2-7, reads EPEVTQTPSHQVTQMGQEVILRCVPISNHLYFYWYRQILGQKVEFLVSFYNNEISEKSEIFDDQFSVERPDGSNFTLKIRSTKLEDSAMYFCAARDRSYEQYFGPGTRLTVT.

The chain is built from TRBV6-2 or TRBV6-3 and TRBJ1-1; D may be TRBD1 (5 bases). From germline, CDR1 is MNHEY and CDR2 SVGEGT. V lost 6 bases to trimming and J lost 0 bases, with 17 bases between them. This CDR3 is 16 amino acids long. The CDR3 reads CASSAWGGELNTEAFF. The CDR3 region has the DNA TGTGCCAGCAGCGCCTGGGGGGGTGAGTTGAACACTGAAGCTTTCTTT.

There are a few counts of this clonotype. J is TRBJ2-3 and V is TRBV14; 7 bases are shared with TRBD2. The trim removed 5 bases at V and 2 bases at J, leaving 7 bases unmatched. The CDR3 runs to 15 residues. Germline V gene lookup returns CDR1 SGHDN and CDR2 FVKESK. The CDR3 here is CASSSGTILTDTQYF. The CDR3 coding sequence is TGTGCCAGCAGCTCCGGGACTATCCTCACAGATACGCAGTATTTT. Using reference TRBV14 and TRBJ2-3 for the parts outside the CDR3, the full variable domain is EAGVTQFPSHSVIEKGQTVTLRCDPISGHDNLYWYRRVMGKEIKFLLHFVKESKQDESGMPNNRFLAERTGGTYSTLKVQPAELEDSGVYFCASSSGTILTDTQYFGPGTRLTVL.

The chain employs TRBV6-5 and TRBJ2-3, with TRBD1 as a possible D gene (6 bases). The CDR3 runs to 13 residues. V shed 2 bases and J shed 6 bases, with 9 bases lying between them. Germline lookup yields CDR1 MNHEY and CDR2 SVGAGI. CDR3 sequence (DNA): TGTGCCAGCAGTTACGAAACAGGGGATACGCAGTATTTT. Encoded protein: CASSYETGDTQYF.

The CDR3 nucleotides read TGTGCCAGCATTGGGGTTGGGGGGGGCTACACCTTC. Translation gives CASIGVGGGYTF. The V gene is TRBV12-3 or TRBV12-4, the J gene TRBJ1-2; the D gene is possibly TRBD1 (5 bases). The CDR3 sequence is 12 residues long. Deletions cut 7 bases from V and 8 bases from J, with 14 bases between.

V is TRBV19 and J is TRBJ1-5; D gene ambiguous. The CDR3 spans 14 residues. Trimming left V 2 bases short and J 6 bases short, with 11 bases between. Germline V gene sequence: CDR1 LNHDA, CDR2 SQIVND (reference sequence). For the CDR3, the DNA is TGTGCCAGTAGTATAAGCGGCAGAGGTCAGCCCCAGCATTTT. Translated, it gives CASSISGRGQPQHF.

The chain joins TRBV7-6 to TRBJ2-4; 9 bases agree with TRBD1. Unmatched junction bases numbered 2, after V lost 1 base and J lost 1 base. CDR1 and CDR2 from the germline V gene are SGHVS and FNYEAQ. This CDR3 comprises 16 residues. The CDR3 nucleotides are TGTGCCAGCAGCTTAGGGGACAGGGATGCCAAAAACATTCAGTACTTC. It encodes CASSLGDRDAKNIQYF.

The chain joins TRBV2 to TRBJ1-6, with D maybe TRBD1 (5 bases). V lost 2 bases and J lost 7, with 9 bases in between. Germline V gene sequence: CDR1 SNHLY, CDR2 FYNNEI. The CDR3 totals 14 residues. CDR3 sequence reads: CASSEWGSNSPLHF. CDR3 in DNA: TGTGCCAGCAGTGAATGGGGGAGCAATTCACCCCTCCACTTT.

The chain links TRBV4-3 to TRBJ2-1; TRBD1 aligns across 7 bases. This CDR3 contains 15 residues. Trimming at V came to 4 bases and at J to 8 bases, leaving 11 bases not matched to a gene. Per the germline V gene, CDR1 is LGHNA and CDR2 is YSLEER. As DNA, the CDR3 is TGCGCCAGCAGCCTAGACAGGGTAGGTGGGGATGAGCAGTTCTTC. It encodes CASSLDRVGGDEQFF.

This chain uses TRBV29-1 with TRBJ2-3; D not resolved. Germline V CDR1 and CDR2: SQVTM, ANQGSEA. The CDR3 sequence is 15 residues long. V dropped 3 bases and J dropped 0 bases, with 13 bases sitting between them. The CDR3 reads CSVERTATSTDTQYF. CDR3 coding DNA: TGCAGCGTTGAGAGAACGGCAACTAGCACAGATACGCAGTATTTT.

This clonotype was observed a few times. The chain employs TRBV28 and TRBJ2-3, with TRBD2 identical over 7 bases. This CDR3 has 12 residues. CDR1 and CDR2 from the germline V gene are MDHEN and SYDVKM. Unmatched junction bases numbered 2, after V lost 10 bases and J lost 1 base. The DNA for the CDR3 is TGTGCCACCCTAGCGGGCACAGATACGCAGTATTTT. It codes for CATLAGTDTQYF.

This clonotype has only a few counts. The chain links TRBV6-2 or TRBV6-3 to TRBJ2-7; 7 positions agree with TRBD1. Per germline, CDR1 MNHEY and CDR2 SVGEGT. The CDR3 has 14 residues. V was clipped by 7 bases and J by 0 bases; unmatched bases: 6. The CDR3 sequence is CASKRDSLSYEQYV. The CDR3 nucleotides are TGTGCCAGCAAACGGGACAGCCTCTCCTACGAGCAGTACGTC.

This chain links TRBV7-9 with TRBJ1-5; D is uncertain. The CDR3 sequence is 16 residues long. V was shortened by 3 bases and J by 7 bases, with 19 bases between the two germline ends. Germline V gives CDR1 SEHNR, CDR2 FQNEAQ (reference sequence). The CDR3, as DNA: TGTGCCAGCAGCTTCGAACCGGGTCTTAAGGACCAGCCCCAGCATTTT. It encodes CASSFEPGLKDQPQHF.

The chain links TRBV5-5 to TRBJ1-6; D call uncertain. CDR1 SGHKS and CDR2 YYEKEE come from the germline V gene (reference sequence). V lost 6 bases and J lost 3, with 16 bases in between. This CDR3 spans 16 amino acids. The CDR3 nucleotides are TGTGCCAGCAACCCTCCGGGGAGCCACTATAATTCACCCCTCCACTTT. Protein product: CASNPPGSHYNSPLHF.

This chain uses TRBV14 with TRBJ2-7, with TRBD2 matching over 7 bases. There are 18 residues in the CDR3. V lost 1 base to trimming and J lost 0 bases; unmatched junction nucleotides: 12. Germline V gene sequence: CDR1 SGHDN, CDR2 FVKESK. The CDR3 DNA is TGTGCCAGCAGCCAAGGGGGGAGCGGGAAAGACGTCTCCTACGAGCAGTACGTC. This gives the protein CASSQGGSGKDVSYEQYV.

This clonotype was counted between two and nine times. The V and J genes are TRBV29-1 and TRBJ2-2; 13 bases are shared with TRBD2. The V gene end was trimmed by 5 bases and the J gene end by 2 bases; junction bases not matched to a gene: 8. This CDR3 is 17 amino acids long. Per germline, CDR1 SQVTM and CDR2 ANQGSEA. CDR3 loop: CSVHLGTSGANTGELFF. CDR3 nucleotide sequence: TGCAGCGTTCACCTTGGGACTAGCGGGGCCAACACCGGGGAGCTGTTTTTT.

This clonotype was found many times. The chain recombines TRBV7-6 with TRBJ1-3; 8 bases agree with TRBD1. Germline CDR1 SGHVS, CDR2 FNYEAQ. Unmatched junction bases numbered 9, after V lost 5 bases and J lost 3 bases. This CDR3 spans 16 amino acids. In nucleotides, the CDR3 is TGTGCCAGCAGCCCCCGGACAGGGTATGGTGGAAACACCATATATTTT. Its protein is CASSPRTGYGGNTIYF.